The clone carrying this T cell receptor (beta chain) has a handful of counts. Its antigen remains unknown. This sample is drawn from a study of blood T cells in healthy people across ages. Study-wide findings and caveats: Researchers report that TCR beta diversity correlated strongly with naive T cell percentage.

The second PCR ran about 6 to 12 cycles with a sample-barcoded 5' primer and J-beta primers. MiXCR, run by TCRdb on the 5' RACE reads, gives a single entry per CDR3 protein. In the table there are around 1,700,000 distinct CDR3 sequences, 28% of which are singletons. They isolated at least 6 million PBMCs from each sample. CDR3 length equals 15 residues. V lost 4 bases, J lost 8 bases, and 19 bases lay in between. CDR1 is SGHRS, CDR2 YFSETQ, per germline. This chain connects TRBV5-1 to TRBJ2-1, with D perhaps TRBD2 (6 bases). The sequenced material came from blood. The clonotype was recovered from a woman aged 25 to 39 in good health. The CDR3, as DNA: TGCGCCAGCAGCACAACCGGGAGAGATTGGGATGAGCAGTTCTTC. As protein: CASSTTGRDWDEQFF. Complete variable domain (other parts from reference TRBV5-1 and TRBJ2-1): KAGVTQTPRYLIKTRGQQVTLSCSPISGHRSVSWYQQTPGQGLQFLFEYFSETQRNKGNFPGRFSGRQFSNSRSEMNVSTLELGDSALYLCASSTTGRDWDEQFFGPGTRLTVL.